Detailed here is one TCR beta chain. The antigen remains undetermined. Other DNA sequences of this sample code for an identical CDR3. This entry is derived from a study of T cell responses to AZD1222 COVID-19 vaccine. Study results and limitations: Donors skewed white British and female; clonal diversity was possibly underestimated. Vaccine-associated CD4 TCRs spanned spike, dominant at 160-218 and 743-854.

The data were produced by immunoSEQ multiplex PCR, yet TCRdb's version contains in-frame clones alone and is incomplete. The sample includes 95,000 to 100,000 clones, 84% of them seen just once. The CDR3 covers 15 residues. Trimming left V 0 bases short and J 4 bases short, with 13 bases between. CDR1 is MNHEY and CDR2 is SVGAGI in the germline V gene. Second doses at about 4 or about 12 weeks were pooled. This sequence originates from an adult who received the AZD1222 COVID-19 vaccine. J is TRBJ2-7 and V is TRBV6-5; D perhaps matches TRBD2 (6 bases). The sample was peripheral blood, taken 28 days after the second AZD1222 dose. The DNA for the CDR3 is TGTGCCAGCAGTTACTCGGGGCTCGGGGGTTACGAGCAGTACTTC. Translating it yields CASSYSGLGGYEQYF.